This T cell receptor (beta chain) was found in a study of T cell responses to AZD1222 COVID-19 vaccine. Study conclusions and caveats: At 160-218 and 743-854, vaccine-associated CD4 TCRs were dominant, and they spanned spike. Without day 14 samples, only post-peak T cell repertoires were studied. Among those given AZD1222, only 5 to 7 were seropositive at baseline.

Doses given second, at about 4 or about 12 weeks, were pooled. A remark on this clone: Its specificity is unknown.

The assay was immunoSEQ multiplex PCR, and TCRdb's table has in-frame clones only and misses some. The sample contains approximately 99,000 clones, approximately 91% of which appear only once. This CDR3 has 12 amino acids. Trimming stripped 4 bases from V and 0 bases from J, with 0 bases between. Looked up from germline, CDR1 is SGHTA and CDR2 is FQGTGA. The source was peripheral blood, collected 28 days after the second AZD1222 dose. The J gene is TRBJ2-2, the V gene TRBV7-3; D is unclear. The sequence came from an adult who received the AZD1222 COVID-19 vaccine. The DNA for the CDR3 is TGTGCCAGCAGCTCGAACACCGGGGAGCTGTTTTTT. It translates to CASSSNTGELFF.